This T cell receptor beta chain stems from a study of CD8+ T cells in alopecia areata. CDR1 MGHRA and CDR2 YSYEKL come from the germline V gene. V lost 4 bases, J lost 4 bases, and 20 bases lay in between. The CDR3 has 16 residues. Concerning this clone itself: Its specificity is unknown.

The sample's treatment: oral pan-JAK inhibitor, 5-10 mg twice daily. From alopecia areata patients, lesional scalp punch biopsies and peripheral blood were collected. The authors extracted RNA and reverse transcribed it into cDNA as the sequencing template. Sequencing was performed with immunoSEQ multiplex PCR; in TCRdb, only in-frame clones are kept and a portion is missing. The sample shows 80,000 to 95,000 clones, roughly 47% of them seen only once. Study-level points and caveats: Among the top 100, expanded CD8+ clones, as well as scalp clonality, were significantly decreased by tofacitinib. For lesional scalp, especially alopecia totalis/universalis, clonality was higher than in normal scalp. The study found that many expanded lesional clones persisted in scalp and blood during tofacitinib.

The chain uses TRBV4-1 and TRBJ2-7, with D possibly TRBD1 on 6 matching bases. The TCR comes from a human donor with alopecia areata. This sample comprised CD8+ T cells sorted from blood, obtained at week 24, from a patient treated with tofacitinib. The chain's CDR3 is CASSPRGRGGSYEQYF. DNA for the CDR3: TGCGCCAGCAGCCCTAGGGGGAGAGGAGGTTCTTACGAGCAGTACTTC.